These 3 T cell receptor beta chains share one sample of origin, sequenced in a study of blood T cell repertoires in COVID-19. Sequencing was performed with immunoSEQ multiplex PCR; in TCRdb, only in-frame clones are kept and a portion is missing. Among 70,000 to 85,000 clones listed, about four fifths were seen once. Sequences were obtained from peripheral blood. The receptors shown here come from a woman aged 80 or over with acute or convalescent COVID-19.

This sequence joins TRBV5-8 and TRBJ1-2; the match to TRBD1 covers 8 bases. The J segment lost 2 bases and the V segment lost 5 bases, leaving 2 bases of the junction unmatched. Germline CDR1 reads SGHTS; CDR2 reads YDEGEE. This CDR3 spans 13 amino acids. CDR3 DNA: TGTGCCAGCAGAACAGGGGGGAACTATGGCTACACCTTC. It specifies CASRTGGNYGYTF.

The chain couples TRBV6-5 to TRBJ2-7, with TRBD1 matching 9 bases. Germline trimming cut 6 bases from V and 4 bases from J; bases unmatched to any gene: 7. Germline CDR1 is MNHEY and CDR2 is SVGAGI. CDR3 length equals 14 residues. In nucleotides, the CDR3 is TGTGCCAGCAGACCGGGACAGGGACTATACGAGCAGTACTTC. Protein sequence: CASRPGQGLYEQYF.

This clone was counted a few times. The chain has TRBV12-3 or TRBV12-4 and TRBJ1-4; TRBD1 is a possible D gene (6 bases). The V end was cut by 8 bases, the J end by 10 bases, with 11 bases between. CDR3 size: 11 residues. The CDR3 DNA follows: TGTGCCAGCGGCAAAGGGGGAAAACTGTTTTTT. Translated, it gives CASGKGGKLFF.